The 24 T cell receptor beta chains below all came from one sample that was sequenced in a study of T cell responses to AZD1222 COVID-19 vaccine. Method: immunoSEQ multiplex PCR; TCRdb's copy keeps in-frame clones and lacks some. This sample yields 90,000 to 120,000 clones, of which around nine tenths are seen a single time; 2% to 2.5% belongs to the top ten. The sequencing here drew on peripheral blood, taken 28 days after the second AZD1222 dose. All receptors come from an adult who received the AZD1222 COVID-19 vaccine.

Only one count was recorded for this clone. The rearrangement joins TRBV3-1 (or the pseudogene TRBV3-2) to TRBJ2-7; possibly TRBD2 for D (5 bases). CDR3 length: 15 residues. Germline V gives CDR1 LGHDT, CDR2 YNNKEL (reference sequence). V gave up 2 bases and J gave up 1 base, with 12 bases separating them. The CDR3 region has the DNA TGTGCCAGCAGCCAAAACCGGGATGGGTCCTACGAGCAGTACTTC. It encodes CASSQNRDGSYEQYF.

This clone was found a few times. This chain joins TRBV25-1 and TRBJ1-5; the match to TRBD1 covers 8 bases. J lost 6 bases, V lost 6 bases, and 4 bases had no gene match. Germline assignment: CDR1 MGHDK and CDR2 SYGVNS. The CDR3 is made up of 13 amino acids. The CDR3 loop reads CASSPTGGQPQHF. The CDR3 DNA reads as TGTGCCAGCAGCCCTACAGGGGGTCAGCCCCAGCATTTT.

This clone was seen just once. V and J are TRBV5-5 and TRBJ1-1; weak D call: TRBD1 (6 bases). Trimming removed 3 bases from V and 5 bases from J, with 14 bases in between. Germline V gene sequence: CDR1 SGHKS, CDR2 YYEKEE (reference sequence). The length of the CDR3 is 14 residues. The DNA for the CDR3 is TGTGCCAGCAGCTCGGCCAGGGGATTGACTGAAGCTTTCTTT. The encoded protein is CASSSARGLTEAFF. The entire variable domain, with the rest obtained from reference TRBV5-5 and TRBJ1-1, is as follows: DAGVTQSPTHLIKTRGQQVTLRCSPISGHKSVSWYQQVLGQGPQFIFQYYEKEERGRGNFPDRFSARQFPNYSSELNVNALLLGDSALYLCASSSARGLTEAFFGQGTRLTVV.

The chain employs TRBV7-3 and TRBJ2-1; 7 bases map to TRBD2. Germline V CDR1 and CDR2: SGHTA, FQGTGA. V lost 5 bases, J lost 0 bases, and 7 bases stayed unmatched. The CDR3 runs 16 residues. The CDR3 sequence: CASSPTGGSSYNEQFF. CDR3 sequence (DNA): TGTGCCAGCAGCCCGACGGGCGGGAGCTCCTACAATGAGCAGTTCTTC.

The chain is built from TRBV5-1 and TRBJ2-1, with 7 bases that match TRBD2. The CDR3 is 15 residues long. Germline V gene sequence: CDR1 SGHRS, CDR2 YFSETQ. V lost 0 bases and J lost 7; bases outside the gene matches: 7. As DNA, the CDR3 is TGCGCCAGCAGCTTGGCGGGTGCGGGAGAAAATGAGCAGTTCTTC. Amino acids: CASSLAGAGENEQFF.

The genes are TRBV6-5 and TRBJ1-2, with TRBD1 identical over 9 bases. CDR3 length: 13 amino acids. Germline values: CDR1 MNHEY, CDR2 SVGAGI. The junction had 4 bases not matched to a gene; V was cut back by 7 bases and J by 4 bases. CDR3 region: CASKQGAVYGYTF. In DNA, the CDR3 is TGTGCCAGCAAACAGGGGGCGGTCTATGGCTACACCTTC.

V gene TRBV29-1 combines with J gene TRBJ2-7, with TRBD1 identical over 10 bases. The CDR3 runs 13 residues. The trim removed 7 bases at V and 6 bases at J, leaving 9 bases unmatched. Per the germline V gene, CDR1 is SQVTM and CDR2 is ANQGSEA. The CDR3 here is CSAAGQGPGEQYF. The CDR3 DNA follows: TGCAGCGCCGCGGGACAGGGGCCGGGCGAGCAGTACTTC.

This clone was recorded a few times. CDR3 DNA sequence: TGCAGCGTTGAAGAAGGATTCGAAAAACTGTTTTTT. It yields the protein CSVEEGFEKLFF. The chain joins TRBV29-1 to TRBJ1-4; D remains unclear. V shed 0 bases and J shed 8 bases, with 7 bases lying between them. This CDR3 has 12 amino acids. The V gene's germline CDR1 is SQVTM and CDR2 ANQGSEA.

This rearrangement joins TRBV29-1 to TRBJ2-5; the D is unclear. This CDR3 comprises 12 residues. Germline V gives CDR1 SQVTM, CDR2 ANQGSEA. V dropped 4 bases and J dropped 1 base, with 7 bases sitting between them. CDR3 in amino acids: CSVVRSQETQYF. In DNA, the CDR3 is TGCAGCGTTGTCAGAAGCCAAGAGACCCAGTACTTC.

V and J are TRBV7-7 and TRBJ2-5; D might be TRBD2 (7 bases). This CDR3 spans 15 amino acids. Looked up from germline, CDR1 is SSHAT and CDR2 is FNYEAQ (reference sequence). The V end lost 3 bases, the J end lost 4 bases, and 15 bases lay between the germline ends. CDR3 loop: CASSLGRGAGETQYF. The CDR3 nucleotides are TGTGCCAGCAGCTTGGGTCGGGGGGCGGGAGAGACCCAGTACTTC.

This chain connects TRBV20-1 to TRBJ2-1; no definite D call. Between the trimmed V and J ends, which lost 3 bases and 7 bases, there was a span of 13 bases. The CDR3 totals 13 residues. CDR1 is DFQATT, CDR2 SNEGSKA, per germline (reference sequence). The CDR3 is CSASGAPLNEQFF. In DNA form, the CDR3 reads TGCAGTGCTAGTGGAGCGCCCCTAAATGAGCAGTTCTTC.

In DNA form, the CDR3 reads TGCGCCAGCAGCTTAGGTACTAGCGGTTACACCGGGGAGCTGTTTTTT. It codes for CASSLGTSGYTGELFF. The V gene is TRBV5-1, the J gene TRBJ2-2; 8 bases match TRBD2. The V segment lost 2 bases and the J segment 3 bases; nucleotides outside the gene matches: 6. The CDR3 has 16 amino acids. CDR1 SGHRS and CDR2 YFSETQ come from the germline V gene.

This clone came up once. This chain connects TRBV28 to TRBJ1-5, with no clear D. This CDR3 is built from 16 residues. The V gene lost 1 base and the J gene lost 3 bases, with 13 bases spanning the gap. Germline V gene data show CDR1 as MDHEN and CDR2 as SYDVKM. CDR3 nucleotides: TGTGCCAGCAGTTTATTGCGCCAAGGCTACAATCAGCCCCAGCATTTT. It translates to CASSLLRQGYNQPQHF. Based on the CDR3 plus reference TRBV28 and TRBJ1-5, the full variable domain is DVKVTQSSRYLVKRTGEKVFLECVQDMDHENMFWYRQDPGLGLRLIYFSYDVKMKEKGDIPEGYSVSREKKERFSLILESASTNQTSMYLCASSLLRQGYNQPQHFGDGTRLSIL.

The chain uses TRBV5-1 and TRBJ1-1; the D gene is possibly TRBD1 (6 bases). V lost 2 bases and J 4 bases, leaving 9 bases between the germline ends. The germline V gene has CDR1 SGHRS and CDR2 YFSETQ. The CDR3 extends over 13 amino acids. The CDR3 DNA sequence: TGCGCCAGCAGCTTACAGGGTGGCACTGAAGCTTTCTTT. It translates to CASSLQGGTEAFF.

The chain recombines TRBV5-4 with TRBJ2-5; D is possibly TRBD2 (7 bases). Germline values: CDR1 SGHNT, CDR2 YYREEE (reference sequence). This CDR3 comprises 16 residues. The V end was cut by 4 bases, the J end by 5 bases, with 21 bases between. CDR3 protein: CASSPGRAGAVETQYF. The CDR3 DNA reads as TGTGCCAGCAGCCCGGGGAGGGCAGGGGCGGTGGAGACCCAGTACTTC.

This chain connects TRBV5-4 to TRBJ1-1; 8 nucleotides align to TRBD1. Losses at the gene ends were 4 bases for V and 3 bases for J; bases not matched to a gene: 8. The CDR3 consists of 15 residues. Per the germline V gene, CDR1 is SGHNT and CDR2 is YYREEE (reference sequence). CDR3 loop: CASSTVDRGDTEAFF. CDR3 nucleotides: TGTGCCAGCAGCACAGTAGACAGGGGAGACACTGAAGCTTTCTTT. Based on the CDR3 plus reference TRBV5-4 and TRBJ1-1, the full variable domain is ETGVTQSPTHLIKTRGQQVTLRCSSQSGHNTVSWYQQALGQGPQFIFQYYREEENGRGNFPPRFSGLQFPNYSSELNVNALELDDSALYLCASSTVDRGDTEAFFGQGTRLTVV.

This chain connects TRBV7-2 to TRBJ2-1, with D perhaps matching TRBD1 or TRBD2 (6 bases each). In germline, CDR1 is SGHTA, CDR2 FQGNSA. The CDR3 sequence is 14 residues long. The germline V and J ends were trimmed by 3 bases and 2 bases, with 8 bases remaining between them. CDR3 nucleotides: TGTGCCAGCAGCTTCGGGGGCCCCTACAATGAGCAGTTCTTC. It encodes CASSFGGPYNEQFF.

This clone is a singleton in its sample. The chain employs TRBV28 and TRBJ1-2; possibly TRBD1 for D (6 bases). The CDR3 spans 15 residues. With 6 bases removed from V and 1 base from J, the gap between germline ends came to 15 bases. Germline values: CDR1 MDHEN, CDR2 SYDVKM. The CDR3 bases are TGTGCCAGCAGCGTAGGGGGGATTTTTAACTATGGCTACACCTTC. It encodes CASSVGGIFNYGYTF.

The chain carries TRBV27 and TRBJ2-1; tentative D call: TRBD1 (5 bases). The CDR3 spans 15 residues. Germline CDR1 MNHEY, CDR2 SMNVEV (reference sequence). V lost 0 bases and J 6 bases, leaving 12 bases between the germline ends. CDR3 residues: CASSLSLQGRNEQFF. The CDR3 nucleotides read TGTGCCAGCAGTTTATCCCTCCAGGGTCGCAATGAGCAGTTCTTC.

The chain is built from TRBV7-9 and TRBJ2-3; 10 bases agree with TRBD1. The CDR3 is 18 residues long. The trim removed 5 bases at V and 6 bases at J, leaving 17 bases unmatched. The germline CDR1 and CDR2 sequences are SEHNR and FQNEAQ (reference sequence). This CDR3 reads CASSHKPRGTGVFDTQYF. CDR3 in DNA: TGTGCCAGCAGCCACAAACCGAGGGGGACAGGGGTTTTCGATACGCAGTATTTT.

The rearrangement joins TRBV6-2 or TRBV6-3 to TRBJ1-5, with TRBD1 matching over 7 bases. Germline CDR1 and CDR2: MNHEY and SVGEGT. Unmatched junction bases numbered 7, after V lost 3 bases and J lost 2 bases. The CDR3 sequence is 16 residues long. The chain's CDR3 is CASSYSTGVGNQPQHF. The CDR3 DNA reads as TGTGCCAGCAGTTATTCTACAGGGGTAGGCAATCAGCCCCAGCATTTT.

This clone was seen a single time. The rearrangement uses TRBV13 and TRBJ1-6, with TRBD1 identical over 7 bases. Unmatched junction bases numbered 7, after V lost 3 bases and J lost 8 bases. The CDR3 is 15 residues long. Per germline, CDR1 PRHDT and CDR2 FYEKMQ (reference sequence). CDR3 protein: CASSFGTADDSPLHF. The CDR3 nucleotides are TGTGCCAGCAGCTTCGGGACAGCGGATGATTCACCCCTCCACTTT.

The CDR3 nucleotides are TGTGCCACAGGTGGGGGGAACTATGGCTACACCTTC. Amino acids: CATGGGNYGYTF. This chain connects TRBV10-3 to TRBJ1-2; perhaps TRBD1 as D (5 bases). Germline CDR1 ENHRY, CDR2 SYGVKD. V shed 10 bases and J shed 2 bases, with 11 bases lying between them. The CDR3 consists of 12 residues.

The chain links TRBV30 to TRBJ2-7, with TRBD1 matching 11 bases. CDR3 length equals 14 residues. The germline gives CDR1 GTSNPN, CDR2 SVGIG (reference sequence). V lost 5 bases to trimming and J lost 0 bases; unmatched junction nucleotides: 3. The CDR3 spells CAWQGQGGSYEQYF. DNA for the CDR3: TGTGCCTGGCAGGGACAGGGGGGCTCCTACGAGCAGTACTTC.